This T cell receptor beta chain was recovered during a study of T cells in Graves' hyperthyroidism and ophthalmopathy. About this clonotype: A much larger clone is a single base away; this may be a read error.

Trimming shortened V by 6 bases and J by 7 bases, and 7 bases separated the two germline ends. CDR1 and CDR2 from the germline V gene are MDHEN and SYDVKM. The CDR3 is 11 residues long. What was amplified from RNA transcripts were TCR beta CDR3 regions. First-round RT-PCR of the TCR CDR3 relied on the HTBI primer set. TCRdb processed the multiplex PCR reads anew with MiXCR; each CDR3 protein has one entry. The sample carries about 420,000 distinct CDR3 sequences, 15% to 17% recorded once. V and J are TRBV28 and TRBJ2-1; D is unresolved. The receptor was isolated from a woman in her late teens or twenties with Graves' hyperthyroidism. Input material: blood. CDR3 DNA: TGTGCCAGCAGCGCCAAAAATGAGCAGTTCTTC. This encodes CASSAKNEQFF.